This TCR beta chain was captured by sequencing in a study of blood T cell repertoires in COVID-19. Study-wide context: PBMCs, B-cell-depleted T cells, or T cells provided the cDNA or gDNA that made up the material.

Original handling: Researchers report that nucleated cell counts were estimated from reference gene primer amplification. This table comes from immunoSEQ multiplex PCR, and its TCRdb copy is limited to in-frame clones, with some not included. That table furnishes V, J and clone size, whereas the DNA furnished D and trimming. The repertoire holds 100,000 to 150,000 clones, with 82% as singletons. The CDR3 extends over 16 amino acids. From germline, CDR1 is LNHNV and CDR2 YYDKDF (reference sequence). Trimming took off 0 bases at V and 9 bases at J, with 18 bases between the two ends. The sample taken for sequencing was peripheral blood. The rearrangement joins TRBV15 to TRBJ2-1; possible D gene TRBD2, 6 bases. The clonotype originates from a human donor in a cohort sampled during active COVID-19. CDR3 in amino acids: CATSRDYGGDLSEQFF. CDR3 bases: TGTGCCACCAGCAGAGATTACGGGGGAGACCTAAGTGAGCAGTTCTTC.